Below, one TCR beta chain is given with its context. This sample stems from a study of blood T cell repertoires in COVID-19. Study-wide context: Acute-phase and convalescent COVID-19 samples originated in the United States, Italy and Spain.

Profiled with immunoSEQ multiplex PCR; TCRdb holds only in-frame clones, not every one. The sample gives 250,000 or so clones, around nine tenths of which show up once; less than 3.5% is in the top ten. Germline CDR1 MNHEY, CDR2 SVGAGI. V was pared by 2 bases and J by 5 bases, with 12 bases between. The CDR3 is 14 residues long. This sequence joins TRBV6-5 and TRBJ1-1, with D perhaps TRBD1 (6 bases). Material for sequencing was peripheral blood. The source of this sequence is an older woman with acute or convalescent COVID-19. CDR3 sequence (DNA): TGTGCCAGCAGTTACCTGCAGGGGAGAACTGAAGCTTTCTTT. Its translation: CASSYLQGRTEAFF.